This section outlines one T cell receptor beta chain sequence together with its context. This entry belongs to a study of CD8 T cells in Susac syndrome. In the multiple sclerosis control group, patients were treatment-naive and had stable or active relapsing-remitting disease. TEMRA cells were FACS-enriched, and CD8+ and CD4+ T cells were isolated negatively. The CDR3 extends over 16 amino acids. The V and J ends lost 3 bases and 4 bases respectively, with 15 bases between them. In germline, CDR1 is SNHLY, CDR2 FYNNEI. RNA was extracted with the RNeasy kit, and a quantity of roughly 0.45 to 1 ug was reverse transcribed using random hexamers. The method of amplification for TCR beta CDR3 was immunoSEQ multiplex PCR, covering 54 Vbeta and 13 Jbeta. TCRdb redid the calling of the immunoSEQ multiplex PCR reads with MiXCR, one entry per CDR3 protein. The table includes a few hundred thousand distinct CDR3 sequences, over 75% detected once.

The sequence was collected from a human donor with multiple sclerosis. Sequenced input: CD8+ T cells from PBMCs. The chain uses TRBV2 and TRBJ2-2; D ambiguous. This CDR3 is CASSEGNGFFTGELFF. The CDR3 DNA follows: TGTGCCAGCAGTGAGGGGAACGGGTTTTTCACCGGGGAGCTGTTTTTT.